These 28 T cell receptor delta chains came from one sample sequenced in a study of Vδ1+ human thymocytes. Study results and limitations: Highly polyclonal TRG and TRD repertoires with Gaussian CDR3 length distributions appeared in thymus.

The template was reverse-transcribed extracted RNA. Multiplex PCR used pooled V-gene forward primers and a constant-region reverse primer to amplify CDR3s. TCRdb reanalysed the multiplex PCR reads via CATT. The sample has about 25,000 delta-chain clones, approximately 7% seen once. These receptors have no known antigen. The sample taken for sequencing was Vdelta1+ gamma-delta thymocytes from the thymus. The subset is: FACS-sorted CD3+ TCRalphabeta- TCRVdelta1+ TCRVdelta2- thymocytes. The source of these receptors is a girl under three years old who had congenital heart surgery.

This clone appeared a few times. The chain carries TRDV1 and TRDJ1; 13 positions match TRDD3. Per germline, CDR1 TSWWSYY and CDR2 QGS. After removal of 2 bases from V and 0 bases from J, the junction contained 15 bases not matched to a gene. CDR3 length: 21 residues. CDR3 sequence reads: CALGEIPTPYWGIRYTDKLIF. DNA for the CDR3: TGTGCTCTTGGGGAAATCCCCACCCCGTACTGGGGGATACGCTACACCGATAAACTCATCTTT.

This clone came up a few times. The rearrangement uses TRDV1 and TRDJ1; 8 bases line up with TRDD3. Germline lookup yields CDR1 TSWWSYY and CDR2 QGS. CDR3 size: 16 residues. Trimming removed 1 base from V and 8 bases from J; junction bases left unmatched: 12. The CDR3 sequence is CALGERRLGTGGKLIF. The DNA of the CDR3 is TGTGCTCTTGGGGAACGACGACTAGGGACTGGGGGCAAACTCATCTTT.

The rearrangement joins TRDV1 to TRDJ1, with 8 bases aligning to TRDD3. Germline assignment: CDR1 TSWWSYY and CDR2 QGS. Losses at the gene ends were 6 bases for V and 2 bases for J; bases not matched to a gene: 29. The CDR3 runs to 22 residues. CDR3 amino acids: CALGTPPDAVQSYWGETDKLIF. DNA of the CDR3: TGTGCTCTTGGTACACCTCCCGATGCGGTCCAGTCGTACTGGGGGGAGACCGATAAACTCATCTTT.

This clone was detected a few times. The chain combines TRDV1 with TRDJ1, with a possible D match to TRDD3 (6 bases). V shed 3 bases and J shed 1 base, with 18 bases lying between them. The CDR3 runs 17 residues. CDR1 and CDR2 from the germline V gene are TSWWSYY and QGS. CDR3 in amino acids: CALGDLRGNSFTDKLIF. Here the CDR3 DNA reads TGTGCTCTTGGGGATCTCCGGGGGAACTCCTTCACCGATAAACTCATCTTT.

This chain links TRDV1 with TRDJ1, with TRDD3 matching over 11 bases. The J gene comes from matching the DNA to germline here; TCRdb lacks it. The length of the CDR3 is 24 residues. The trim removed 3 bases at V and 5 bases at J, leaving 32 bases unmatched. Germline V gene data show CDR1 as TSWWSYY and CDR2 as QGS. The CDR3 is CALGDPLDPSGGFYWGIGGDKLIF. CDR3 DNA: TGTGCTCTTGGGGATCCCCTGGATCCGTCGGGAGGCTTTTACTGGGGGATAGGCGGGGATAAACTCATCTTT.

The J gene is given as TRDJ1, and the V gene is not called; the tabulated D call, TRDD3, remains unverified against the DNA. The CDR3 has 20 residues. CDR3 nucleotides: TGTGCTCTTGGGGAAACTCCTACACCGTCCAGCCTTAAGTACACCGATAAACTCATCTTT. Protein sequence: CALGETPTPSSLKYTDKLIF.

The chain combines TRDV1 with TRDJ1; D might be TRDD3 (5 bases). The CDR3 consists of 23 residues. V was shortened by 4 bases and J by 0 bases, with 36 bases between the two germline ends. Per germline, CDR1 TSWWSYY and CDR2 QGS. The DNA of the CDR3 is TGTGCTCTTGGGGTCCGTAGGAATACGAACCCACGCGGGACTACACTGTACACCGATAAACTCATCTTT. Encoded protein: CALGVRRNTNPRGTTLYTDKLIF.

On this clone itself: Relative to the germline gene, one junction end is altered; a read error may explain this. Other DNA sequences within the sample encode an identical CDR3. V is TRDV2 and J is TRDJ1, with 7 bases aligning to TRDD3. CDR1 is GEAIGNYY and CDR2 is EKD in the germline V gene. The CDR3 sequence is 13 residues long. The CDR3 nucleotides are TGTGCCTGCGACACGTACTGGGGAAATAAACTCATCTTT. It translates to CACDTYWGNKLIF.

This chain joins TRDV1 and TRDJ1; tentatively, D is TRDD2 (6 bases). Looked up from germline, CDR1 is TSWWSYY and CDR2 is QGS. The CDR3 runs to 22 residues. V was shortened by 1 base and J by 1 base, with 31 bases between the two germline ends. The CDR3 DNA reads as TGTGCTCTTGGGGAACAGGCTTCCTGGCCTTCCACGTCCCTGCCTTTCACCGATAAACTCATCTTT. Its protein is CALGEQASWPSTSLPFTDKLIF.

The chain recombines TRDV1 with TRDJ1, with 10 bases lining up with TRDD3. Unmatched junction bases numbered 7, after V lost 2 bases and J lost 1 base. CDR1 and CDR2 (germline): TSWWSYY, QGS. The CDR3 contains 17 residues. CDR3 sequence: CALGEEGGYGSTDKLIF. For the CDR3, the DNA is TGTGCTCTTGGGGAAGAGGGGGGATACGGCTCCACCGATAAACTCATCTTT.

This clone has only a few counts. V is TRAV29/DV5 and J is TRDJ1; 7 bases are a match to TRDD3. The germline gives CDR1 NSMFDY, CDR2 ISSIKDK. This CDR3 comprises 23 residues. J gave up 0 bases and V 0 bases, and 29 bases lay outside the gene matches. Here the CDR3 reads CAASGDSPTPYWGSVIYTDKLIF. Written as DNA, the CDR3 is TGTGCAGCAAGCGGTGATTCACCGACTCCTTACTGGGGATCCGTGATATACACCGATAAACTCATCTTT.

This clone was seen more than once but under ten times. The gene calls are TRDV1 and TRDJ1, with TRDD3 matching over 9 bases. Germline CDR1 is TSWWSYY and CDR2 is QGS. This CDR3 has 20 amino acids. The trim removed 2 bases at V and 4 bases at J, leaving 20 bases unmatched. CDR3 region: CALGEVPFPPVGDNGDKLIF. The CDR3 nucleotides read TGTGCTCTTGGGGAAGTGCCCTTCCCCCCGGTGGGGGATAACGGCGATAAACTCATCTTT.

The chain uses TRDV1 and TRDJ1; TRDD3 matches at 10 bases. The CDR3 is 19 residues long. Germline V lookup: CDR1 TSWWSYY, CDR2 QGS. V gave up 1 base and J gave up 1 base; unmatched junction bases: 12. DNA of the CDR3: TGTGCTCTTGGGGAACCCGGTCCCTTTACTGGGGGATGCACCGATAAACTCATCTTT. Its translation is CALGEPGPFTGGCTDKLIF.

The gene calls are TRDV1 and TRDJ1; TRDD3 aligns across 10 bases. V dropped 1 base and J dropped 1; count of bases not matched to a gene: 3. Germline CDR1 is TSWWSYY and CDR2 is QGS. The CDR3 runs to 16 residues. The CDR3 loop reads CALGEPRGIRTDKLIF. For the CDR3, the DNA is TGTGCTCTTGGGGAACCCCGGGGGATACGCACCGATAAACTCATCTTT.

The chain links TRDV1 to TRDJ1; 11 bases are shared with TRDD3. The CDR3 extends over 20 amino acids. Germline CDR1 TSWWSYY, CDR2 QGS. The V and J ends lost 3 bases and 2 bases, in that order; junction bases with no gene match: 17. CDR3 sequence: CALGDLFLPWGIPPTDKLIF. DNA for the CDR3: TGTGCTCTTGGGGACCTATTCCTACCCTGGGGGATACCACCTACCGATAAACTCATCTTT.

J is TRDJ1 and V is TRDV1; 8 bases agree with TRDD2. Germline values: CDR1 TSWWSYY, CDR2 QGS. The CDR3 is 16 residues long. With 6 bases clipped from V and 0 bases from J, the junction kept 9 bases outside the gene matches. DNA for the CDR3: TGTGCTCTTGGATACTTCCTACCGGCAAACACCGATAAACTCATCTTT. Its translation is CALGYFLPANTDKLIF.

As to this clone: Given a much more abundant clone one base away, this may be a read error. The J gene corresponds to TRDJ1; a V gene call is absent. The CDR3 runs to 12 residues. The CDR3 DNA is TGTGCCCCTTATAGGTTAACCGATAAACTCATCTTT. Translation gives CAPYRLTDKLIF.

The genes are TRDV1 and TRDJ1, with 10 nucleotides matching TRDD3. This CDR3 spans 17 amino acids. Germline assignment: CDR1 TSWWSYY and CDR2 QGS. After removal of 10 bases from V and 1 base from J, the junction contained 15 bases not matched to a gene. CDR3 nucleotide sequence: TGTGCTCATGTGACTCTGGGGGATAGGTCGTGCACCGATAAACTCATCTTT. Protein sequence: CAHVTLGDRSCTDKLIF.

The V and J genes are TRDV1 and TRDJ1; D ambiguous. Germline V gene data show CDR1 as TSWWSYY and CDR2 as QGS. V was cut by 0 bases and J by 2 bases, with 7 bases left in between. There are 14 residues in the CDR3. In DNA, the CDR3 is TGTGCTCTTGGGGAACTCACCGGGACCGATAAACTCATCTTT. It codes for CALGELTGTDKLIF.

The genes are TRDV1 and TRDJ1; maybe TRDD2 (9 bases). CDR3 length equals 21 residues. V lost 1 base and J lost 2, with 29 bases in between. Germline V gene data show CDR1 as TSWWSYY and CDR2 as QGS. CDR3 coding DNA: TGTGCTCTTGGGGAACCGGCCTTCCTACATATGGGGGATTCCCGGACCGATAAACTCATCTTT. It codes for CALGEPAFLHMGDSRTDKLIF.

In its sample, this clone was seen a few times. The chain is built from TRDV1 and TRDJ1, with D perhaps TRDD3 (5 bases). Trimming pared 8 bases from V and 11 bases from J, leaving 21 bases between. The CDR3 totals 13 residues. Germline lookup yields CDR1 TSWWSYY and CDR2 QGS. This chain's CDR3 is CALRGPSPINLIF. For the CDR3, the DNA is TGTGCTCTTAGGGGGCCGTCCCCAATAAACCTCATCTTT.

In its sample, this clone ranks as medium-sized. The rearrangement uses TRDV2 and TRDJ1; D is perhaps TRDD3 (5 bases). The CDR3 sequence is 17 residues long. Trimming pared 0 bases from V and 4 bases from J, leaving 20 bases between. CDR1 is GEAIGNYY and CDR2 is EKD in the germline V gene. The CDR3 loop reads CACDTETTGTCCDKLIF. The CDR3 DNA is TGTGCCTGTGACACCGAGACAACGGGGACCTGCTGCGATAAACTCATCTTT.

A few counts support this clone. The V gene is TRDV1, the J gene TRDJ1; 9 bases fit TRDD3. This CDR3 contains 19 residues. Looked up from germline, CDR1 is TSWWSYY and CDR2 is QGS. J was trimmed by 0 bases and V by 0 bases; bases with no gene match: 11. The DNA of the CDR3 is TGTGCTCTTGGGGAACTACAAGGGGAACTGGGGGAAGACACCGATAAACTCATCTTT. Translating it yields CALGELQGELGEDTDKLIF.

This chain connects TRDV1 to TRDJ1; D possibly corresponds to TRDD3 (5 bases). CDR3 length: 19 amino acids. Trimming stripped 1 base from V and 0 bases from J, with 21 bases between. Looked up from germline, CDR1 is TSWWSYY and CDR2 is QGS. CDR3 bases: TGTGCTCTTGGGGAACGGGACTACAATGTCGGGATTTACACCGATAAACTCATCTTT. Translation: CALGERDYNVGIYTDKLIF.

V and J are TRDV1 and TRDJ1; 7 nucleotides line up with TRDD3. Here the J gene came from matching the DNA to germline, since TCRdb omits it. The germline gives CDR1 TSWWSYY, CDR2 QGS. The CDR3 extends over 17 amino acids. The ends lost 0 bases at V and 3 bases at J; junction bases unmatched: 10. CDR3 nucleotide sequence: TGTGCTCTTGGGGAACTTACGGCAGGGGGATTACCCGATAAACTCATCTTT. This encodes CALGELTAGGLPDKLIF.

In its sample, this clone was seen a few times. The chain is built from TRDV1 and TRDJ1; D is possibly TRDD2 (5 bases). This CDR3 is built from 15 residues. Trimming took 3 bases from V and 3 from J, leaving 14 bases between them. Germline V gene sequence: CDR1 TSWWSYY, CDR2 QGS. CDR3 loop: CALGDRHFPSDKLIF. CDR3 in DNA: TGTGCTCTTGGGGACCGCCATTTTCCTTCCGATAAACTCATCTTT.

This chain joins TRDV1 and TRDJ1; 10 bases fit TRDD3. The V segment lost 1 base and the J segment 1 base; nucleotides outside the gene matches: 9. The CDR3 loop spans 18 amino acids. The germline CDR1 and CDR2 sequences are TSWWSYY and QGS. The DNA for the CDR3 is TGTGCTCTTGGGGAACCAGGAGACTGGGGGATCCGCACCGATAAACTCATCTTT. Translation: CALGEPGDWGIRTDKLIF.

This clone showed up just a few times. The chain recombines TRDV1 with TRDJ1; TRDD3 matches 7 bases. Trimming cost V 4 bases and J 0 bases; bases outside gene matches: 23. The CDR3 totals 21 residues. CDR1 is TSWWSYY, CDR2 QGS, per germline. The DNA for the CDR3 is TGTGCTCTTGGGGGTCTGGCCTACCCTACACTACTGGGGAGACACACCGATAAACTCATCTTT. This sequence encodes CALGGLAYPTLLGRHTDKLIF.